The next 28 T cell receptor beta chains were all read from a single sample in a study of cytomegalovirus exposure and HLA in healthy donors. Assay used: immunoSEQ multiplex PCR; TCRdb lists only in-frame clones, some missing. The sample records approximately 170,000 clones, about four fifths being singletons. The sample consisted of PBMCs. The receptors stem from a man aged 30-40 years in good health and CMV-seropositive.

The rearrangement joins TRBV30 to TRBJ1-3, with D tentatively TRBD1 (6 bases). V was trimmed by 4 bases and J by 0 bases, leaving 13 bases between them. This CDR3 has 15 residues. Germline V lookup: CDR1 GTSNPN, CDR2 SVGIG (reference sequence). Here the CDR3 reads CAWKEDRFSGNTIYF. In DNA, the CDR3 is TGTGCCTGGAAGGAGGACAGATTCTCTGGAAACACCATATATTTT.

The chain has TRBV7-7 and TRBJ2-5, with no clear D. Germline loops: CDR1 SSHAT, CDR2 FNYEAQ (reference sequence). The CDR3 spans 11 residues. CDR3 nucleotides: TGTGCTATAGCACGACAAGAGACCCAGTACTTC. It is translated as CAIARQETQYF.

A single count supports this clone. The chain couples TRBV5-7 to TRBJ1-2; 7 bases align to TRBD1. Being an ORF, TRBV5-7 has a function that is uncertain. Losses at the gene ends were 4 bases for V and 0 bases for J; bases not matched to a gene: 12. This CDR3 is 17 amino acids long. This CDR3 reads CASSVGDSPSANYGYTF. The CDR3 DNA follows: TGTGCCAGCAGCGTAGGGGACAGCCCTTCAGCTAACTATGGCTACACCTTC.

The gene calls are TRBV4-3 and TRBJ2-2; D perhaps matches TRBD1 (5 bases). V lost 0 bases and J 6 bases, leaving 11 bases between the germline ends. Per germline, CDR1 LGHNA and CDR2 YSLEER. The CDR3 is 15 residues long. The CDR3 DNA sequence: TGCGCCAGCAGCCAAGATCCTCAGGGCCCCGGGGAGCTGTTTTTT. As protein: CASSQDPQGPGELFF.

The gene calls are TRBV11-2 and TRBJ2-7; 7 nucleotides agree with TRBD1. The CDR3 has 16 residues. Germline V CDR1 and CDR2: SGHAT, FQNNGV. Trimming took 1 base from V and 3 from J; bases not matched to a gene: 9. CDR3 region: CASSLGWYRGYYEQYF. For the CDR3, the DNA is TGTGCCAGCAGCTTAGGGTGGTACAGGGGTTACTACGAGCAGTACTTC.

The V call is TRBV20-1, the J call TRBJ2-1; D is ambiguous. V lost 7 bases to trimming and J lost 7 bases, with 11 bases between them. The CDR3 runs to 11 residues. Germline values: CDR1 DFQATT, CDR2 SNEGSKA (reference sequence). The CDR3 here is CSEIERNEQFF. Written as DNA, the CDR3 is TGCAGTGAGATTGAGAGGAATGAGCAGTTCTTC.

The chain employs TRBV11-2 and TRBJ2-7; D call uncertain. The CDR3 runs to 13 residues. V lost 3 bases to trimming and J lost 3 bases, with 9 bases between them. Germline V lookup: CDR1 SGHAT, CDR2 FQNNGV. CDR3 amino acids: CASSFVTGYEQYF. CDR3 DNA: TGTGCCAGCAGCTTTGTAACCGGCTACGAGCAGTACTTC.

There are many counts of this clone. CDR3 protein: CASSLTGLETQYF. Here the CDR3 DNA reads TGTGCCAGCAGCTTAACCGGTCTAGAGACCCAGTACTTC. The chain has TRBV7-3 and TRBJ2-5; D is ambiguous. V was cut by 0 bases and J by 4 bases, with 6 bases left in between. Germline CDR1 is SGHTA and CDR2 is FQGTGA. The CDR3 totals 13 residues.

Only a few counts were recorded for this clone. The chain uses TRBV6-5 and TRBJ2-3; perhaps TRBD2 as D (6 bases). The CDR3 is made up of 15 amino acids. The V end lost 2 bases, the J end lost 1 base, and 10 bases lay between the germline ends. Germline V lookup: CDR1 MNHEY, CDR2 SVGAGI. CDR3 sequence reads: CASSYEGGGTDTQYF. As DNA, the CDR3 is TGTGCCAGCAGTTACGAGGGAGGAGGCACAGATACGCAGTATTTT.

The chain uses TRBV9 and TRBJ1-2; tentative D call: TRBD1 (5 bases). The ends were cut back, 0 bases at V and 5 bases at J, with 17 bases in the middle. This CDR3 contains 16 residues. Germline loops: CDR1 SGDLS, CDR2 YYNGEE. CDR3: CASSVGAQVGGYGYTF. The CDR3 DNA reads as TGTGCCAGCAGCGTAGGAGCCCAGGTGGGGGGGTATGGCTACACCTTC.

This sequence joins TRBV5-6 and TRBJ2-1, with 7 bases lining up with TRBD2. Germline CDR1 SGHDT, CDR2 YYEEEE. J gave up 9 bases and V 4 bases, and 7 bases lay outside the gene matches. There are 13 residues in the CDR3. The CDR3 DNA reads TGTGCCAGCAGCACTCCTAGCGGACTTGAGCAGTTCTTC. This encodes CASSTPSGLEQFF.

This clone was picked up a small number of times. The V call is TRBV29-1, the J call TRBJ1-1; 7 bases are a match to TRBD1. The CDR3 covers 13 residues. Germline loops: CDR1 SQVTM, CDR2 ANQGSEA. With V trimmed by 6 bases and J by 1 base, 5 bases remained unmatched. DNA for the CDR3: TGCAGCGTGGATGGGACAGCGAACACTGAAGCTTTCTTT. Encoded protein: CSVDGTANTEAFF. The variable domain in full, completed from reference TRBV29-1 and TRBJ1-1, reads SAVISQKPSRDICQRGTSLTIQCQVDSQVTMMFWYRQQPGQSLTLIATANQGSEATYESGFVIDKFPISRPNLTFSTLTVSNMSPEDSSIYLCSVDGTANTEAFFGQGTRLTVV.

This clone was detected a few times. The J gene is TRBJ1-5, the V gene TRBV19, with 10 nucleotides matching TRBD1. Germline assignment: CDR1 LNHDA and CDR2 SQIVND (reference sequence). CDR3 length: 14 residues. The trim removed 8 bases at V and 6 bases at J, leaving 7 bases unmatched. CDR3 sequence: CASCWTGGSQPQHF. In DNA, the CDR3 is TGTGCCAGTTGCTGGACAGGGGGATCTCAGCCCCAGCATTTT. Drawing the rest from reference TRBV19 and TRBJ1-5, the complete variable domain is DGGITQSPKYLFRKEGQNVTLSCEQNLNHDAMYWYRQDPGQGLRLIYYSQIVNDFQKGDIAEGYSVSREKKESFPLTVTSAQKNPTAFYLCASCWTGGSQPQHFGDGTRLSIL.

The CDR3 DNA sequence: TGTGCCAGCTCACCATCCGCAACAGTCGCTGAAGCTTTCTTT. Protein: CASSPSATVAEAFF. This chain connects TRBV18 to TRBJ1-1; D is undetermined. This CDR3 has 14 amino acids. Germline CDR1 KGHSH, CDR2 LQKENI. Between the trimmed V and J ends, which lost 2 bases and 6 bases, there was a span of 13 bases.

The V and J genes are TRBV28 and TRBJ2-7; 10 bases are shared with TRBD1. The V and J ends lost 7 bases and 5 bases, in that order; junction bases with no gene match: 5. The CDR3 spans 13 residues. The germline gives CDR1 MDHEN, CDR2 SYDVKM. In DNA form, the CDR3 reads TGTGCCAGCACCAGACAGGGGGCAGACGAGCAGTACTTC. Protein sequence: CASTRQGADEQYF.

This clone was detected only once. V usage is TRBV30 and J usage is TRBJ1-5, with 8 bases matching TRBD1. The junction had 5 bases not matched to a gene; V was cut back by 0 bases and J by 7 bases. The CDR3 spans 14 residues. Germline-derived CDR1 and CDR2 are GTSNPN and SVGIG (reference sequence). The CDR3 region is CAWSVDRGGQPQHF. The CDR3 DNA follows: TGTGCCTGGAGTGTAGACAGGGGTGGACAGCCCCAGCATTTT.

CDR3 coding DNA: TGTGCCAGCAGTCAGGCCGACAGGGGCTACGAGCAGTACTTC. Encoded protein: CASSQADRGYEQYF. The chain joins TRBV2 to TRBJ2-7; 8 nucleotides line up with TRBD1. The CDR3 runs to 14 residues. CDR1 SNHLY and CDR2 FYNNEI come from the germline V gene. V trimming: 5 bases; J trimming: 3 bases; junction bases outside the gene matches: 6.

This chain joins TRBV2 and TRBJ2-7; D is possibly TRBD2 (5 bases). The length of the CDR3 is 14 residues. Germline assignment: CDR1 SNHLY and CDR2 FYNNEI. V was shortened by 4 bases and J by 6 bases, with 16 bases between the two germline ends. The CDR3 is CASSVLERSSEQYF. The CDR3 DNA reads as TGTGCCAGCAGTGTGTTGGAGCGGAGCAGCGAGCAGTACTTC.

V gene TRBV27 combines with J gene TRBJ2-7, with D possibly TRBD1 on 6 matching bases. V was cut by 5 bases and J by 3 bases, with 11 bases left in between. Looked up from germline, CDR1 is MNHEY and CDR2 is SMNVEV (reference sequence). The CDR3 runs to 13 residues. The CDR3 DNA sequence: TGTGCCAGCAGTGGCCCAGGGGACTACGAGCAGTACTTC. It codes for CASSGPGDYEQYF.

This sequence joins TRBV9 and TRBJ2-1; TRBD2 matches 8 bases. V lost 0 bases to trimming and J lost 4 bases; unmatched junction nucleotides: 6. The CDR3 extends over 16 amino acids. Germline CDR1 and CDR2: SGDLS and YYNGEE. CDR3: CASSVEGSGAYNEQFF. CDR3 DNA sequence: TGTGCCAGCAGCGTAGAGGGTAGCGGGGCTTACAATGAGCAGTTCTTC.

This chain uses TRBV9 with TRBJ1-3; D ambiguous. V dropped 3 bases and J dropped 2 bases, with 12 bases sitting between them. The CDR3 consists of 15 residues. In germline, CDR1 is SGDLS, CDR2 YYNGEE. Here the CDR3 reads CASSGDALPGNTIYF. CDR3 in DNA: TGTGCCAGCAGCGGAGATGCCTTGCCTGGAAACACCATATATTTT.

The chain is built from TRBV20-1 and TRBJ1-4, with 8 positions matching TRBD1. The CDR3 is 11 amino acids. Germline trimming cut 6 bases from V and 10 bases from J; bases unmatched to any gene: 4. Germline-derived CDR1 and CDR2 are DFQATT and SNEGSKA (reference sequence). This CDR3 is CSATDRGKLFF. CDR3 nucleotide sequence: TGCAGTGCCACCGACAGGGGAAAACTGTTTTTT.

CDR3 sequence (DNA): TGTGCCAGCGGGGGGGTCAATGAGCAGTTCTTC. Amino acids: CASGGVNEQFF. The chain has TRBV6-5 and TRBJ2-1; 7 bases are shared with TRBD2. CDR1 and CDR2 (germline): MNHEY, SVGAGI. The CDR3 runs 11 residues. Trimming removed 8 bases from V and 6 bases from J; junction bases left unmatched: 1.

CDR3 loop: CASSQDTGVEQYF. CDR3 sequence (DNA): TGCGCCAGCAGCCAAGATACAGGGGTTGAGCAGTACTTC. The chain joins TRBV4-3 to TRBJ2-7; TRBD1 aligns across 7 bases. The CDR3 is made up of 13 amino acids. V shed 0 bases, J shed 7 bases, and the junction held 3 bases outside the gene matches. The germline gives CDR1 LGHNA, CDR2 YSLEER.

V usage is TRBV9 and J usage is TRBJ1-2, with a possible D match to TRBD1 (5 bases). CDR1 and CDR2 from the germline V gene are SGDLS and YYNGEE. CDR3 length: 15 amino acids. Deletions cut 4 bases from V and 0 bases from J, with 13 bases between. The CDR3 spells CASSFCRAPNYGYTF. The CDR3, as DNA: TGTGCCAGCAGCTTTTGCAGGGCTCCTAACTATGGCTACACCTTC.

This rearrangement joins TRBV7-3 to TRBJ2-2; TRBD2 is a possible D gene (6 bases). From germline, CDR1 is SGHTA and CDR2 FQGTGA. Trimming shortened V by 6 bases and J by 1 base, and 18 bases separated the two germline ends. CDR3 length: 17 amino acids. CDR3 region: CASRSTWGSGNTGELFF. The CDR3 DNA sequence: TGTGCCAGCAGGTCTACGTGGGGTAGCGGGAACACCGGGGAGCTGTTTTTT.

V gene TRBV7-6 combines with J gene TRBJ1-5; 8 positions match TRBD1. Germline assignment: CDR1 SGHVS and CDR2 FNYEAQ. The CDR3 covers 15 residues. Trimming took 5 bases from V and 5 from J; bases not matched to a gene: 8. CDR3 residues: CASSRGQGGDQPQHF. The DNA of the CDR3 is TGTGCCAGCAGCCGAGGACAGGGAGGGGATCAGCCCCAGCATTTT. The full variable domain, in which reference TRBV7-6 and TRBJ1-5 provide the parts outside the CDR3, is GAGVSQSPRYKVTKRGQDVALRCDPISGHVSLYWYRQALGQGPEFLTYFNYEAQQDKSGLPNDRFSAERPEGSISTLTIQRTEQRDSAMYRCASSRGQGGDQPQHFGDGTRLSIL.

This clone occurred a few times. The rearrangement joins TRBV20-1 to TRBJ1-2, with 9 bases matching TRBD1. The CDR3 is 11 residues long. The germline gives CDR1 DFQATT, CDR2 SNEGSKA (reference sequence). The CDR3 sequence: CRTGGSYGYTF. The CDR3 DNA is TGCAGGACAGGGGGTAGCTATGGCTACACCTTC.